The sequence of this T cell receptor beta chain was determined in a study of control samples from healthy donors and cancer patients. Sequencing was performed with immunoSEQ multiplex PCR; in TCRdb, only in-frame clones are kept and a portion is missing. The profile covers around 190,000 clones, with 85% to 90% appearing a single time and roughly 1.3% taken by the ten largest. V lost 3 bases to trimming and J lost 11 bases; unmatched junction nucleotides: 4. Germline V gene sequence: CDR1 KGHSH, CDR2 LQKENI. There are 11 residues in the CDR3. This clone has just one count. The chain uses TRBV18 and TRBJ2-7; 7 bases match TRBD1. Input material: blood. The clonotype originates from a woman in her forties or fifties in good health. The CDR3 region is CASSPGDREYF. In DNA, the CDR3 is TGTGCCAGCTCACCGGGGGACAGAGAGTACTTC.